The next 11 T cell receptor beta chains were all read from a single sample in a study of technical replicates of blood from a few donors. The assay was immunoSEQ multiplex PCR, and TCRdb's table has in-frame clones only and misses some. This table holds about 73,000 clones, roughly 93% found once. Sequencing was done on a sample of T cells isolated from PBMCs. The receptors come from a human donor in good health.

The rearrangement links TRBV2 to TRBJ2-7; no clear D gene. This CDR3 is 14 amino acids long. Trimming removed 2 bases from V and 0 bases from J, with 8 bases in between. Germline V gives CDR1 SNHLY, CDR2 FYNNEI. CDR3 loop: CASSELENSYEQYF. In DNA, the CDR3 is TGTGCCAGCAGTGAATTGGAGAACTCCTACGAGCAGTACTTC.

This rearrangement joins TRBV13 to TRBJ2-7, with 9 bases aligning to TRBD1. The length of the CDR3 is 18 residues. V was clipped by 5 bases and J by 0 bases; unmatched bases: 14. Germline CDR1 is PRHDT and CDR2 is FYEKMQ (reference sequence). The CDR3 loop reads CASSAQTGGALGSYEQYF. For the CDR3, the DNA is TGTGCCAGCAGCGCTCAGACAGGGGGTGCTTTGGGCTCCTACGAGCAGTACTTC.

The chain recombines TRBV6-6 with TRBJ2-7; 7 nucleotides align to TRBD1. CDR3 length equals 16 residues. Germline V gene data show CDR1 as MNHNY and CDR2 as SVGAGI (reference sequence). With V trimmed by 0 bases and J by 2 bases, 7 bases remained unmatched. The DNA for the CDR3 is TGTGCCAGCAGTTACTCGATGGTGGGACAGACCTACGAGCAGTACTTC. Amino acid sequence: CASSYSMVGQTYEQYF.

J is TRBJ2-1 and V is TRBV10-3; TRBD2 agrees at 7 bases. Germline V gene data show CDR1 as ENHRY and CDR2 as SYGVKD. After removal of 6 bases from V and 5 bases from J, the junction contained 13 bases not matched to a gene. This CDR3 is 16 amino acids long. CDR3 sequence reads: CAIRSGAGYHHNEQFF. CDR3 bases: TGTGCCATCAGGTCAGGAGCGGGATATCACCACAATGAGCAGTTCTTC.

The chain couples TRBV11-2 to TRBJ2-3; weak D call: TRBD2 (6 bases). The CDR3 contains 16 residues. Germline V gene lookup returns CDR1 SGHAT and CDR2 FQNNGV. V was cut by 3 bases and J by 6 bases, with 19 bases left in between. CDR3 region: CASSLGVGGPGDTQYF. For the CDR3, the DNA is TGTGCCAGCAGCTTGGGGGTGGGGGGTCCTGGCGATACGCAGTATTTT.

V is TRBV6-1 and J is TRBJ1-5, with no clear D. Trimming took 3 bases from V and 6 from J, leaving 18 bases between them. This CDR3 contains 16 residues. Germline CDR1 is MNHNS and CDR2 is SASEGT. Here the CDR3 DNA reads TGTGCCAGCAGTGACGTCGCCCTGATAGATGGTCAGCCCCAGCATTTT. Translated: CASSDVALIDGQPQHF.

V and J are TRBV6-1 and TRBJ1-1; possibly TRBD1 for D (5 bases). Germline lookup yields CDR1 MNHNS and CDR2 SASEGT. V shed 4 bases and J shed 3 bases, with 18 bases lying between them. This CDR3 comprises 16 residues. CDR3 sequence: CASSARSQGIHTEAFF. In DNA form, the CDR3 reads TGTGCCAGCAGTGCCAGATCCCAGGGCATACACACTGAAGCTTTCTTT.

This chain uses TRBV5-1 with TRBJ2-7, with D possibly being TRBD2 (5 bases). Between the trimmed V and J ends, which lost 0 bases and 2 bases, there was a span of 6 bases. The CDR3 totals 13 residues. The V gene's germline CDR1 is SGHRS and CDR2 YFSETQ. The CDR3 reads CASSLVGTYEQYF. CDR3 DNA sequence: TGCGCCAGCAGCTTGGTCGGGACCTACGAGCAGTACTTC.

This sequence joins TRBV4-1 and TRBJ2-7; D might be TRBD2 (5 bases). V was pared by 6 bases and J by 6 bases, with 15 bases between. This CDR3 region has 13 residues. The germline V gene encodes CDR1 MGHRA and CDR2 YSYEKL. The CDR3 loop is CASSLGLAGEQYF. CDR3 bases: TGCGCCAGCAGTCTCGGGCTAGCAGGCGAGCAGTACTTC.

The gene calls are TRBV10-3 and TRBJ2-3; 12 nucleotides align to TRBD2. CDR3 length: 16 residues. CDR1 is ENHRY and CDR2 is SYGVKD in the germline V gene. J was trimmed by 6 bases and V by 8 bases; bases with no gene match: 12. CDR3 nucleotide sequence: TGTGCCATCGGTATCCTAGCGGGAGGGCCTAGGGATACGCAGTATTTT. This sequence encodes CAIGILAGGPRDTQYF.

V gene TRBV11-3 combines with J gene TRBJ1-6; 7 positions agree with TRBD1. This CDR3 spans 17 amino acids. V was pared by 5 bases and J by 2 bases, with 9 bases of the junction left unmatched. CDR1 is SGHNT, CDR2 YENEEA, per germline. CDR3 sequence (DNA): TGTGCCAGCAGCGATAACAGGGGAAGGACCTATAATTCACCCCTCCACTTT. Residues: CASSDNRGRTYNSPLHF.